These 9 T cell receptor beta chains originate from one sample sequenced in a study of shared clonotypes between healthy human individuals (TCRdb year 2020). CD8 naive samples consisted of CD45RO-negative cells that were positively selected for CCR7, yielding a CD45RA+CCR7+ population without TemRA cells. The protocol used for the library was the immunoSEQ multiplex PCR assay. In its TCRdb copy, this immuneACCESS table keeps in-frame sequences only and misses some clones. Where compared with another copy, unresolved V genes explain less than half of these, and the others have no known cause. Across this sample there are 560,000 or so clones, with around 96% seen only once. The ten largest clones represent 0.11% of the sample. Sequenced sample: naive CD8+ T cells sorted from blood. In the paper's terms, the cell subset or site label means: CD45RA+CCR7+. The receptors here all came from a woman between 25 and 40 years old in good health.

This chain uses TRBV13 with TRBJ2-5; either TRBD1 or TRBD2 may supply D (5 bases each). The DNA matches TRBJ2-7 better at its end, which makes the J call doubtful. Germline-derived CDR1 and CDR2 are PRHDT and FYEKMQ (reference sequence). The CDR3 has 13 amino acids. The CDR3 DNA is TGTGCCAGCAGCCCGGGACGGACCTACGAGCAGTACTTC. It is translated as CASSPGRTYEQYF.

The chain is built from TRBV2 and TRBJ2-7; D might be TRBD1 (6 bases). The CDR3 has 18 amino acids. Trimming removed 1 base from V and 6 bases from J, with 25 bases in between. From germline, CDR1 is SNHLY and CDR2 FYNNEI. Here the CDR3 reads CASSEEYRDTLGIGEQYF. CDR3 DNA sequence: TGTGCCAGCAGTGAAGAGTATCGGGACACTTTAGGGATTGGCGAGCAGTACTTC.

This clone has only one observation. The CDR3 reads CASDGQGEGETQYF. DNA of the CDR3: TGTGCCAGCGATGGTCAGGGCGAGGGGGAGACCCAGTACTTC. The chain is built from TRBV28 and TRBJ2-5, with D tentatively TRBD1 or TRBD2 (5 bases each). Trimming cost V 8 bases and J 5 bases, with 18 bases left between them. The CDR3 consists of 14 residues. Germline V CDR1 and CDR2: MDHEN, SYDVKM.

To note about this clone: The junction differs from germline at one of its ends, possibly a read error. This rearrangement joins TRBV9 to TRBJ2-3; TRBD2 matches at 7 bases. The germline CDR1 and CDR2 sequences are SGDLS and YYNGEE. CDR3 length: 12 residues. CDR3 coding DNA: TGTGCCAGCCTGGGCAATGAGCGGGACCTACATTTT. Protein sequence: CASLGNERDLHF.

The rearrangement links TRBV9 to TRBJ2-2; maybe TRBD2 (6 bases). The CDR3 runs to 16 residues. Germline V gene sequence: CDR1 SGDLS, CDR2 YYNGEE. The V end lost 7 bases, the J end lost 0 bases, and 16 bases lay between the germline ends. The CDR3 loop reads CASAPGRSSNTGELFF. CDR3 sequence (DNA): TGTGCCAGCGCCCCAGGGAGGTCTTCGAACACCGGGGAGCTGTTTTTT.

The chain carries TRBV15 and TRBJ2-1, with 11 bases matching TRBD2. The V segment lost 5 bases and the J segment 5 bases; nucleotides outside the gene matches: 14. This CDR3 spans 18 amino acids. Germline V CDR1 and CDR2: LNHNV, YYDKDF (reference sequence). DNA for the CDR3: TGTGCCACCAGCCCGGGACTAGCGGAACAAGGGCCCAACAATGAGCAGTTCTTC. Amino acids: CATSPGLAEQGPNNEQFF. The full variable domain, its missing parts supplied by reference TRBV15 and TRBJ2-1, is DAMVIQNPRYQVTQFGKPVTLSCSQTLNHNVMYWYQQKSSQAPKLLFHYYDKDFNNEADTPDNFQSRRPNTSFCFLDIRSPGLGDTAMYLCATSPGLAEQGPNNEQFFGPGTRLTVL.

The chain uses TRBV11-2 and TRBJ2-7; 8 nucleotides agree with TRBD1. After removal of 1 base from V and 2 bases from J, the junction contained 4 bases not matched to a gene. The CDR3 loop spans 15 amino acids. The germline V gene encodes CDR1 SGHAT and CDR2 FQNNGV. The CDR3 DNA reads as TGTGCCAGCAGCTTAGGGAAGACAGGGGCCTACGAGCAGTACTTC. It yields the protein CASSLGKTGAYEQYF. The full variable domain, in which reference TRBV11-2 and TRBJ2-7 provide the parts outside the CDR3, is EAGVAQSPRYKIIEKRQSVAFWCNPISGHATLYWYQQILGQGPKLLIQFQNNGVVDDSQLPKDRFSAERLKGVDSTLKIQPAKLEDSAVYLCASSLGKTGAYEQYFGPGTRLTVT.

V and J are TRBV28 and TRBJ2-1, with 8 nucleotides matching TRBD2. CDR1 and CDR2 (germline): MDHEN, SYDVKM. J gave up 5 bases and V 2 bases, and 8 bases lay outside the gene matches. This CDR3 spans 16 amino acids. The CDR3 protein is CASSLAVAGLNNEQFF. In DNA form, the CDR3 reads TGTGCCAGCAGTTTAGCGGTAGCGGGACTGAACAATGAGCAGTTCTTC.

The gene calls are TRBV7-9 and TRBJ1-5; the match to TRBD1 covers 7 bases. V shed 0 bases and J 5 bases; nucleotides not matched to a gene: 4. This CDR3 is built from 15 residues. Per the germline V gene, CDR1 is SEHNR and CDR2 is FQNEAQ (reference sequence). CDR3 nucleotides: TGTGCCAGCAGCTTAGCCCGGGACAGCGATCAGCCCCAGCATTTT. It codes for CASSLARDSDQPQHF.